Listed here are 21 T cell receptor beta chains from one sample, sequenced in a study of blood T cell repertoires in COVID-19. Clones were read by immunoSEQ multiplex PCR, and TCRdb kept only the in-frame ones, dropping some. The table shows fewer than 95,000 clones, with around 88% occurring only once. Material: peripheral blood. All receptors derive from a woman of 80 years or more with acute or convalescent COVID-19.

The genes are TRBV15 and TRBJ2-1; 10 bases align to TRBD1. The V gene's germline CDR1 is LNHNV and CDR2 YYDKDF (reference sequence). This CDR3 has 15 amino acids. Trimming removed 5 bases from V and 5 bases from J; junction bases left unmatched: 6. CDR3 nucleotides: TGTGCCACCAGCTCCCGGACAGGGGGGAACAATGAGCAGTTCTTC. Translated, it gives CATSSRTGGNNEQFF. Supplemented by reference TRBV15 and TRBJ2-1, the full variable domain reads DAMVIQNPRYQVTQFGKPVTLSCSQTLNHNVMYWYQQKSSQAPKLLFHYYDKDFNNEADTPDNFQSRRPNTSFCFLDIRSPGLGDTAMYLCATSSRTGGNNEQFFGPGTRLTVL.

The chain recombines TRBV28 with TRBJ2-3, with 8 bases aligning to TRBD2. Germline V gives CDR1 MDHEN, CDR2 SYDVKM. CDR3 size: 17 residues. V lost 5 bases and J lost 4; bases outside the gene matches: 14. This CDR3 reads CASSPSLAVQAADTQYF. In nucleotides, the CDR3 is TGTGCCAGCAGTCCTTCACTAGCGGTCCAAGCCGCAGATACGCAGTATTTT.

The gene calls are TRBV10-3 and TRBJ2-2; 14 bases are a match to TRBD2. This CDR3 is built from 18 residues. J was trimmed by 1 base and V by 10 bases; bases with no gene match: 11. CDR1 is ENHRY and CDR2 is SYGVKD in the germline V gene. DNA for the CDR3: TGTGCCACTTCAGGGACTAGCGGGAGTTCGGGGAACACCGGGGAGCTGTTTTTT. Translated, it gives CATSGTSGSSGNTGELFF.

The chain carries TRBV4-3 and TRBJ2-3, with D unclear. This CDR3 region has 14 residues. In germline, CDR1 is LGHNA, CDR2 YSLEER. V was cut by 0 bases and J by 6 bases, with 10 bases left in between. DNA of the CDR3: TGCGCCAGCAGCCAAGAGGGCCCCCCGGATACGCAGTATTTT. Amino acid sequence: CASSQEGPPDTQYF.

V is TRBV19 and J is TRBJ2-5, with D tentatively TRBD2 (5 bases). The CDR3 sequence is 11 residues long. V was cut by 10 bases and J by 5 bases, with 11 bases left in between. In germline, CDR1 is LNHDA, CDR2 SQIVND (reference sequence). Here the CDR3 DNA reads TGTGCCACCGGACTCGGGGAGACCCAGTACTTC. Its translation is CATGLGETQYF.

This clone was observed once. The rearrangement links TRBV10-1 to TRBJ2-7; 10 bases align to TRBD1. V gave up 5 bases and J gave up 5 bases; unmatched junction bases: 3. The germline gives CDR1 WNHNN, CDR2 SYGVQD (reference sequence). This CDR3 has 13 amino acids. The CDR3 DNA reads as TGCGCCAGCAGTATGGGACAGGGGAACGAGCAGTACTTC. Amino acids: CASSMGQGNEQYF.

The chain uses TRBV2 and TRBJ1-5; 8 nucleotides align to TRBD1. Germline V gene lookup returns CDR1 SNHLY and CDR2 FYNNEI. This CDR3 spans 14 amino acids. Trimming removed 3 bases from V and 7 bases from J; junction bases left unmatched: 5. The CDR3 nucleotides are TGTGCCAGCAGTGATCCGGGACAGGAACAGCCCCAGCATTTT. Protein product: CASSDPGQEQPQHF. The full variable domain, rest sourced from reference TRBV2 and TRBJ1-5, is EPEVTQTPSHQVTQMGQEVILRCVPISNHLYFYWYRQILGQKVEFLVSFYNNEISEKSEIFDDQFSVERPDGSNFTLKIRSTKLEDSAMYFCASSDPGQEQPQHFGDGTRLSIL.

V is TRBV19 and J is TRBJ1-2; 11 bases are shared with TRBD1. This CDR3 is built from 15 residues. V lost 6 bases and J lost 4; bases outside the gene matches: 7. In germline, CDR1 is LNHDA, CDR2 SQIVND (reference sequence). CDR3 DNA sequence: TGTGCCAGTAGACAGGGGACAGGGGGTTTCTATGGCTACACCTTC. Protein sequence: CASRQGTGGFYGYTF. The variable domain in full, completed from reference TRBV19 and TRBJ1-2, reads DGGITQSPKYLFRKEGQNVTLSCEQNLNHDAMYWYRQDPGQGLRLIYYSQIVNDFQKGDIAEGYSVSREKKESFPLTVTSAQKNPTAFYLCASRQGTGGFYGYTFGSGTRLTVV.

This sequence joins TRBV6-5 and TRBJ1-6, with 7 bases lining up with TRBD1. In germline, CDR1 is MNHEY, CDR2 SVGAGI. J gave up 8 bases and V 6 bases, and 7 bases lay outside the gene matches. CDR3 length equals 14 residues. CDR3 sequence (DNA): TGTGCCAGCAGCCGCAGGGGGTGGGATTCACCCCTCCACTTT. It encodes CASSRRGWDSPLHF.

CDR3 in amino acids: CASSQGMASGSYEQYF. The CDR3 DNA reads TGTGCCAGCAGCCAAGGAATGGCTAGCGGGAGCTACGAGCAGTACTTC. The V call is TRBV4-2, the J call TRBJ2-7; 10 positions match TRBD2. This CDR3 is built from 16 residues. Looked up from germline, CDR1 is LGHNA and CDR2 is YNFKEQ. Germline trimming cut 1 base from V and 3 bases from J; bases unmatched to any gene: 6.

The V and J genes are TRBV2 and TRBJ2-5, with TRBD2 matching over 12 bases. Per the germline V gene, CDR1 is SNHLY and CDR2 is FYNNEI. The junction had 8 bases not matched to a gene; V was cut back by 4 bases and J by 5 bases. The CDR3 loop spans 16 amino acids. The CDR3 DNA follows: TGTGCCAGCAGTGCCCCTAGCGGGGGGGCTCGGGAGACCCAGTACTTC. Protein product: CASSAPSGGARETQYF.

The gene calls are TRBV7-8 and TRBJ2-1; TRBD2 might be the D (5 bases). Germline V gives CDR1 SGHVS, CDR2 FQNEAQ. V shed 8 bases and J shed 0 bases, with 11 bases lying between them. The CDR3 has 14 residues. The CDR3 nucleotides read TGTGCCAGCCGCGGGTCAGACTCCTACAATGAGCAGTTCTTC. Protein product: CASRGSDSYNEQFF.

CDR3 residues: CASSLASGRNTGELFF. CDR3 in DNA: TGTGCCAGCAGCCTAGCGTCAGGCCGGAACACCGGGGAGCTGTTTTTT. The J gene is TRBJ2-2, the V gene TRBV11-3; possible D gene TRBD2, 6 bases. V was cut by 5 bases and J by 1 base, with 14 bases left in between. The length of the CDR3 is 16 residues. Germline-derived CDR1 and CDR2 are SGHNT and YENEEA.

This rearrangement joins TRBV12-3 or TRBV12-4 to TRBJ1-6, with D maybe TRBD1 (6 bases). V shed 1 base and J shed 13 bases, with 8 bases lying between them. This CDR3 has 12 residues. CDR3 protein: CASSLGQGPLHF. The CDR3 region has the DNA TGTGCCAGCAGTTTAGGGCAGGGGCCCCTCCACTTT.

This clone was seen a single time. The chain links TRBV27 to TRBJ2-5, with D possibly being TRBD2 (6 bases). Germline values: CDR1 MNHEY, CDR2 SMNVEV (reference sequence). The CDR3 loop spans 15 amino acids. V lost 4 bases and J lost 1, with 13 bases in between. CDR3 sequence: CASSSHRDFQETQYF. CDR3 bases: TGTGCCAGCAGTTCTCATAGGGACTTCCAAGAGACCCAGTACTTC.

The table lists this clone with a count of one. This chain links TRBV5-4 with TRBJ1-2, with 7 nucleotides matching TRBD1. Unmatched junction bases numbered 11, after V lost 1 base and J lost 8 bases. The CDR3 has 15 amino acids. Germline V gene data show CDR1 as SGHNT and CDR2 as YYREEE (reference sequence). The CDR3 sequence: CASSLPGTASMGYTF. CDR3 coding DNA: TGTGCCAGCAGCTTGCCGGGGACAGCCTCTATGGGCTACACCTTC.

This clone was counted once. The chain joins TRBV3-1 (or the pseudogene TRBV3-2) to TRBJ1-1; D is possibly TRBD1 (6 bases). CDR1 is LGHDT, CDR2 YNNKEL, per germline (reference sequence). The CDR3 length is 16 residues. V lost 2 bases and J lost 4, with 17 bases in between. CDR3 in DNA: TGTGCCAGCAGCCAAAGGGGGAGGGGAGTGGGCACTGAAGCTTTCTTT. Translated, it gives CASSQRGRGVGTEAFF.

The rearrangement links TRBV15 to TRBJ1-1, with D possibly matching TRBD1 (5 bases). The CDR3 is 13 residues long. Germline lookup yields CDR1 LNHNV and CDR2 YYDKDF (reference sequence). Trimming took 1 base from V and 4 from J, leaving 7 bases between them. The CDR3 sequence is CATSRVDTTEAFF. The DNA for the CDR3 is TGTGCCACCAGCAGAGTGGACACCACTGAAGCTTTCTTT.

The genes are TRBV18 and TRBJ1-2, with D uncertain. CDR3 size: 16 residues. The germline V and J ends were trimmed by 1 base and 0 bases, with 12 bases remaining between them. Germline CDR1 reads KGHSH; CDR2 reads LQKENI. The CDR3 DNA sequence: TGTGCCAGCTCACCACGGGCTCTTGACGCTAACTATGGCTACACCTTC. Translated: CASSPRALDANYGYTF.

V and J are TRBV11-3 and TRBJ2-5, with D maybe TRBD1 (6 bases). V was cut by 6 bases and J by 0 bases, with 14 bases left in between. The length of the CDR3 is 15 residues. The germline V gene encodes CDR1 SGHNT and CDR2 YENEEA. In DNA form, the CDR3 reads TGTGCCAGCAGTTCACACCAGGGGAACCAAGAGACCCAGTACTTC. It encodes CASSSHQGNQETQYF.

The genes are TRBV6-2 or TRBV6-3 and TRBJ2-7, with TRBD1 matching over 11 bases. Per the germline V gene, CDR1 is MNHEY and CDR2 is SVGEGT. V lost 6 bases to trimming and J lost 3 bases; unmatched junction nucleotides: 1. The length of the CDR3 is 13 residues. The CDR3 protein is CASSGTGGYEQYF. In DNA, the CDR3 is TGTGCCAGCAGCGGGACAGGGGGCTACGAGCAGTACTTC.